The 19 T cell receptor beta chains presented below share a single source sample, sequenced in a study of a mutant IDH1 vaccine in newly diagnosed glioma. Their specific antigens are unknown. The sample's time point: week 5, during vaccination. The content of each vaccine dose was 300 ug of mutant IDH1 20-mer peptide, and topical imiquimod accompanied it. Method: immunoSEQ multiplex PCR; TCRdb's copy keeps in-frame clones and lacks some. The sample holds around 50,000 clones; around 90% are singletons and the top ten take roughly 4.8%. The specimen comprised PBMCs, sampled from a glioma patient whose treatment included an IDH1 peptide vaccine. Source of these receptors: a woman aged 40 to 55 with glioma.

This chain uses TRBV18 with TRBJ1-1, with D perhaps TRBD1 (5 bases). This CDR3 comprises 16 residues. The V and J ends lost 2 bases and 0 bases respectively, with 13 bases between them. From germline, CDR1 is KGHSH and CDR2 LQKENI. The CDR3 here is CASSPDSRGVNTEAFF. CDR3 sequence (DNA): TGTGCCAGCTCACCAGACTCTCGGGGGGTGAACACTGAAGCTTTCTTT.

This clone showed up just once. V is TRBV4-3 and J is TRBJ2-7, with D perhaps TRBD1 (6 bases). V was clipped by 0 bases and J by 2 bases, with 20 bases between them. The CDR3 has 18 amino acids. The germline V gene encodes CDR1 LGHNA and CDR2 YSLEER. CDR3 in amino acids: CASSQDGAGRGAPYEQYF. For the CDR3, the DNA is TGCGCCAGCAGCCAAGACGGGGCGGGCAGGGGAGCCCCCTACGAGCAGTACTTC.

The chain carries TRBV10-2 and TRBJ1-3, with unresolved D. The CDR3 spans 14 residues. With 3 bases removed from V and 2 bases from J, the gap between germline ends came to 8 bases. Germline V lookup: CDR1 WSHSY, CDR2 SAAADI. The CDR3 DNA reads as TGCGCCAGCAGTGATCGAGGCGCTGGAAACACCATATATTTT. Translating gives CASSDRGAGNTIYF.

The chain employs TRBV25-1 and TRBJ2-1; TRBD2 aligns across 8 bases. Germline V gene sequence: CDR1 MGHDK, CDR2 SYGVNS. V was pared by 4 bases and J by 2 bases, with 10 bases of the junction left unmatched. This CDR3 has 17 residues. CDR3 coding DNA: TGTGCCAGCAGTGCGACTGGCGGGGGGCTCACCTACAATGAGCAGTTCTTC. It yields the protein CASSATGGGLTYNEQFF.

CDR3 residues: CASSLERVWETQYF. Written as DNA, the CDR3 is TGTGCCAGCAGCTTGGAGCGGGTCTGGGAGACCCAGTACTTC. This chain links TRBV5-4 with TRBJ2-5, with D tentatively TRBD2 (6 bases). The CDR3 is 14 residues long. CDR1 SGHNT and CDR2 YYREEE come from the germline V gene (reference sequence). Trimming took off 0 bases at V and 5 bases at J, with 11 bases between the two ends.

The rearrangement uses TRBV28 and TRBJ1-5; the D is unclear. This CDR3 spans 18 amino acids. Germline lookup yields CDR1 MDHEN and CDR2 SYDVKM. Trimming removed 8 bases at V and 0 bases at J, with 23 bases between. The CDR3 sequence: CASCISGGLFASNQPQHF. The CDR3 nucleotides read TGTGCCAGCTGTATCTCAGGAGGACTATTCGCTAGCAATCAGCCCCAGCATTTT.

The table lists this clone with a count of one. The chain links TRBV7-9 to TRBJ1-2; 7 nucleotides agree with TRBD1. This CDR3 is 13 amino acids long. V dropped 5 bases and J dropped 8; count of bases not matched to a gene: 8. CDR1 is SEHNR and CDR2 is FQNEAQ in the germline V gene (reference sequence). DNA for the CDR3: TGTGCCAGCAGCCAACAGGGGTTGTTGGGCTACACCTTC. Protein sequence: CASSQQGLLGYTF.

The CDR3: CAWRPGVTEAFF. The DNA for the CDR3 is TGTGCCTGGAGGCCGGGAGTCACTGAAGCTTTCTTT. This chain uses TRBV30 with TRBJ1-1; D not certain. Germline loops: CDR1 GTSNPN, CDR2 SVGIG (reference sequence). CDR3 length: 12 amino acids. With 3 bases removed from V and 4 bases from J, the gap between germline ends came to 9 bases.

The genes are TRBV6-5 and TRBJ2-7, with D perhaps matching TRBD1 (6 bases). Germline V gene data show CDR1 as MNHEY and CDR2 as SVGAGI. The CDR3 extends over 14 amino acids. The V end was cut by 0 bases, the J end by 6 bases, with 12 bases between. The chain's CDR3 is CASSYSGTRSEQYF. CDR3 nucleotide sequence: TGTGCCAGCAGTTACTCGGGGACAAGGAGCGAGCAGTACTTC.

J is TRBJ1-1 and V is TRBV19; D unclear. Trimming took 3 bases from V and 1 from J, leaving 9 bases between them. In germline, CDR1 is LNHDA, CDR2 SQIVND (reference sequence). The CDR3 sequence is 14 residues long. This CDR3 is CASSIQVSNTEAFF. The CDR3, as DNA: TGTGCCAGTAGTATCCAGGTCTCGAACACTGAAGCTTTCTTT. The whole variable domain, remainder taken from reference TRBV19 and TRBJ1-1, is DGGITQSPKYLFRKEGQNVTLSCEQNLNHDAMYWYRQDPGQGLRLIYYSQIVNDFQKGDIAEGYSVSREKKESFPLTVTSAQKNPTAFYLCASSIQVSNTEAFFGQGTRLTVV.

This chain joins TRBV5-1 and TRBJ2-7; 7 nucleotides match TRBD1. The CDR3 length is 14 residues. Germline V CDR1 and CDR2: SGHRS, YFSETQ. J lost 3 bases, V lost 1 base, and 4 bases had no gene match. CDR3 in amino acids: CASSLRDSFYEQYF. The CDR3 nucleotides read TGCGCCAGCAGCTTGCGGGACAGTTTCTACGAGCAGTACTTC.

The chain combines TRBV9 with TRBJ2-6, with D perhaps being TRBD1 or TRBD2 (5 bases each). Trimming pared 0 bases from V and 0 bases from J, leaving 16 bases between. This CDR3 has 19 amino acids. Germline V gene data show CDR1 as SGDLS and CDR2 as YYNGEE. CDR3 nucleotides: TGTGCCAGCAGCGTAGTGGGGACCCCAAGGGGCTCTGGGGCCAACGTCCTGACTTTC. Protein: CASSVVGTPRGSGANVLTF. Based on the CDR3 plus reference TRBV9 and TRBJ2-6, the full variable domain is DSGVTQTPKHLITATGQRVTLRCSPRSGDLSVYWYQQSLDQGLQFLIQYYNGEERAKGNILERFSAQQFPDLHSELNLSSLELGDSALYFCASSVVGTPRGSGANVLTFGAGSRLTVL.

V usage is TRBV14 and J usage is TRBJ1-1; tentative D call: TRBD1 (5 bases). Per the germline V gene, CDR1 is SGHDN and CDR2 is FVKESK. V was cut by 4 bases and J by 3 bases, with 9 bases left in between. The CDR3 covers 13 residues. The CDR3 DNA sequence: TGTGCCAGCAGCCGGCAGGGCTACACTGAAGCTTTCTTT. Encoded protein: CASSRQGYTEAFF.

This rearrangement joins TRBV7-2 to TRBJ1-2; tentatively, D is TRBD1 (5 bases). The germline CDR1 and CDR2 sequences are SGHTA and FQGNSA. The CDR3 is 11 residues long. V was shortened by 6 bases and J by 8 bases, with 10 bases between the two germline ends. The CDR3 nucleotides are TGTGCCAGCAGGACGGGACGCGGCTACACCTTC. Protein product: CASRTGRGYTF.

The V gene is TRBV19, the J gene TRBJ1-1; D not certain. The CDR3 runs to 17 residues. Germline lookup yields CDR1 LNHDA and CDR2 SQIVND (reference sequence). V was cut by 3 bases and J by 4 bases, with 21 bases left in between. For the CDR3, the DNA is TGTGCCAGTAGTATTCTCGGCCGTAATGGCCGGGGCACTGAAGCTTTCTTT. This gives the protein CASSILGRNGRGTEAFF.

This clone was observed once. The gene calls are TRBV6-1 and TRBJ1-1; 9 bases match TRBD1. V lost 7 bases to trimming and J lost 0 bases; unmatched junction nucleotides: 6. Germline V gives CDR1 MNHNS, CDR2 SASEGT. There are 15 residues in the CDR3. In DNA, the CDR3 is TGTGCCAGCAAACCACAGGGGGCGATGAACACTGAAGCTTTCTTT. It translates to CASKPQGAMNTEAFF.

This clone was seen just once. The rearrangement links TRBV4-1 to TRBJ2-7; 8 bases match TRBD1. The CDR3 runs to 15 residues. V trimming: 4 bases; J trimming: 0 bases; junction bases outside the gene matches: 5. CDR1 and CDR2 from the germline V gene are MGHRA and YSYEKL. CDR3 residues: CASSPRTGSSYEQYF. The CDR3 coding sequence is TGCGCCAGCAGCCCTCGGACAGGGAGCTCCTACGAGCAGTACTTC.

J is TRBJ1-3 and V is TRBV4-1, with TRBD1 as a possible D gene (6 bases). The CDR3 is 15 residues long. V shed 4 bases and J shed 8 bases, with 18 bases lying between them. Germline CDR1 reads MGHRA; CDR2 reads YSYEKL. The DNA for the CDR3 is TGCGCCAGCAGCCCTGTTACCGGGGGCCAATACACCATATATTTT. As protein: CASSPVTGGQYTIYF.

The V call is TRBV27, the J call TRBJ2-7, with 7 bases that match TRBD1. This CDR3 spans 13 amino acids. Germline loops: CDR1 MNHEY, CDR2 SMNVEV (reference sequence). The V segment lost 8 bases and the J segment 3 bases; nucleotides outside the gene matches: 7. CDR3 protein: CASGRDRDYEQYF. The DNA for the CDR3 is TGTGCCAGCGGCCGGGACAGAGACTACGAGCAGTACTTC.